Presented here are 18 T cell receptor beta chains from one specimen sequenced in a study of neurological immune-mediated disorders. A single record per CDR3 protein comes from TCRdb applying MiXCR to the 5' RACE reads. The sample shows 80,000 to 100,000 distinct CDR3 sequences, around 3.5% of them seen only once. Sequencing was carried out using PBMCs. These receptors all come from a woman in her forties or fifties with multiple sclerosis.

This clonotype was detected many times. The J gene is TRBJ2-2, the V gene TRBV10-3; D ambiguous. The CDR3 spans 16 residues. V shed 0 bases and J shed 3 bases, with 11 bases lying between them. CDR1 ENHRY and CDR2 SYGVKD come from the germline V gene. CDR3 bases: TGTGCCATCAGTGAGTCCGGTCTTCAGGACACCGGGGAGCTGTTTTTT. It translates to CAISESGLQDTGELFF.

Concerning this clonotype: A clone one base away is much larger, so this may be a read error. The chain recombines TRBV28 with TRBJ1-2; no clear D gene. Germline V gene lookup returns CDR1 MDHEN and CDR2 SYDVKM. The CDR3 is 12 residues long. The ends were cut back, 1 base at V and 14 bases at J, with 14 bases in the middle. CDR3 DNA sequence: TGTGCCAGCAGTTTATATACAGCGGGCCAAACCTTC. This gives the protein CASSLYTAGQTF.

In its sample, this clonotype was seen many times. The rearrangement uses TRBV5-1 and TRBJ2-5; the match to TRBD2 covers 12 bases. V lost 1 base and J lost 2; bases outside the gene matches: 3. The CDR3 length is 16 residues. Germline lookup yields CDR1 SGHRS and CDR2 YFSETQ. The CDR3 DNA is TGCGCCAGCAGCTTGAAGACTAGCGGGGGTCAAGAGACCCAGTACTTC. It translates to CASSLKTSGGQETQYF.

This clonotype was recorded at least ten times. Here the CDR3 DNA reads TGTGCCACCAGCAGGGGACATTTCGATGAGCAGTTCTTC. It is translated as CATSRGHFDEQFF. The gene calls are TRBV15 and TRBJ2-1; the D gene is possibly TRBD1 (6 bases). Germline CDR1 and CDR2: LNHNV and YYDKDF (reference sequence). The CDR3 covers 13 residues. V lost 3 bases and J lost 8, with 11 bases in between.

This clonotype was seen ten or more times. CDR3 protein: CASSLSPRLSRSYNEQFF. In nucleotides, the CDR3 is TGTGCCAGCAGTCTCAGTCCTAGGTTGTCAAGGTCCTACAATGAGCAGTTCTTC. This rearrangement joins TRBV12-3 or TRBV12-4 to TRBJ2-1; D not resolved. Trimming cost V 5 bases and J 1 base, with 21 bases left between them. This CDR3 is built from 18 residues.

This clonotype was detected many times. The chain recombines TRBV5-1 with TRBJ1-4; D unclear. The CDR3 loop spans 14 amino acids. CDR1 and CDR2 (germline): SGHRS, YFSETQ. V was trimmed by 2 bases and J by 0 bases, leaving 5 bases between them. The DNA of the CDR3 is TGCGCCAGCAGCTTTATTGCAACTAATGAAAAACTGTTTTTT. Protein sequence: CASSFIATNEKLFF.

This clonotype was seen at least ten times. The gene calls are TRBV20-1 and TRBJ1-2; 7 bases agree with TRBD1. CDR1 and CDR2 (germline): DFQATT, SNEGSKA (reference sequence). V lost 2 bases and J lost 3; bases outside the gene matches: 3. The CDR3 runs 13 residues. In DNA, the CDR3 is TGCAGTGCTAGACGGGACAGTTACTATGGCTACACCTTC. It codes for CSARRDSYYGYTF.

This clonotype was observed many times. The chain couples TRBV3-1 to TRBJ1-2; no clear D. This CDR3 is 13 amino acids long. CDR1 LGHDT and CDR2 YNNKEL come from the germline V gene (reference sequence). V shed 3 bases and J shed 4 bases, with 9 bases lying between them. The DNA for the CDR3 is TGTGCCAGCAGCCACCGCGGCCCCTATGGCTACACCTTC. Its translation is CASSHRGPYGYTF.

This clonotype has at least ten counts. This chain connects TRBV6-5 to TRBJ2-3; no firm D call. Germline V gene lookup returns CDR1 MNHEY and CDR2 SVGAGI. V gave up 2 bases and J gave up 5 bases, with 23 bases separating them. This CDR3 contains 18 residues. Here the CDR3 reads CASSYRARLSPRGDTQYF. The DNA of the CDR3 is TGTGCCAGCAGTTACCGGGCCCGACTGAGTCCGCGAGGAGATACGCAGTATTTT.

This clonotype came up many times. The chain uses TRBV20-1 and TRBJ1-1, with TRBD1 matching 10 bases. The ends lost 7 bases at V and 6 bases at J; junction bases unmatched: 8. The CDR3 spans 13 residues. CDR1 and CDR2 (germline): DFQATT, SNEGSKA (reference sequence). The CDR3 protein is CSGATGGRAEAFF. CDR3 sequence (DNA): TGCAGTGGGGCGACAGGGGGCAGGGCTGAAGCTTTCTTT.

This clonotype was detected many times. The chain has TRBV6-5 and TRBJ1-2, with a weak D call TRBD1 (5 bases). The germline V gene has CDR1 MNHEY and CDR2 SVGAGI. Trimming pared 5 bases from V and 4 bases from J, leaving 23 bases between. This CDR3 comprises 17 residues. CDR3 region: CASSIMRGAIDVYGYTF. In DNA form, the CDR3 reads TGTGCCAGCAGTATCATGAGGGGCGCGATTGATGTCTATGGCTACACCTTC.

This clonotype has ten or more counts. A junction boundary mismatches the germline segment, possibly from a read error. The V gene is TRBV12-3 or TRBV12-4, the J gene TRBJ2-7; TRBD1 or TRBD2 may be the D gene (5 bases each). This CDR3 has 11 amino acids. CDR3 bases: TGTGCCAGCAGCCCCCGCCGGGGCCTGAGCTTC. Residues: CASSPRRGLSF.

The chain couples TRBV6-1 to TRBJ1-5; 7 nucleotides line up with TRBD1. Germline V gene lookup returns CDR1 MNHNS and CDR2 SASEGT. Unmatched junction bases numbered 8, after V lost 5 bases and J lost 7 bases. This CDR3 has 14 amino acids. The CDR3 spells CASSKQGGGQPQHF. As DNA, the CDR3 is TGTGCCAGCAGTAAGCAGGGGGGTGGGCAGCCCCAGCATTTT.

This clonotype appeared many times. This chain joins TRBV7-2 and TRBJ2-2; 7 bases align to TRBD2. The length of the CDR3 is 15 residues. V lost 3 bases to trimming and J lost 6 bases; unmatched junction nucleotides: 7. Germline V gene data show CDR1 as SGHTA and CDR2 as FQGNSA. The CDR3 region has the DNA TGTGCCAGCAGCTTGGAGAGCGGGGTTTCCGGGGAGCTGTTTTTT. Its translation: CASSLESGVSGELFF. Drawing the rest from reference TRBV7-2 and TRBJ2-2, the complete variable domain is GAGVSQSPSNKVTEKGKDVELRCDPISGHTALYWYRQSLGQGLEFLIYFQGNSAPDKSGLPSDRFSAERTGGSVSTLTIQRTQQEDSAVYLCASSLESGVSGELFFGEGSRLTVL.

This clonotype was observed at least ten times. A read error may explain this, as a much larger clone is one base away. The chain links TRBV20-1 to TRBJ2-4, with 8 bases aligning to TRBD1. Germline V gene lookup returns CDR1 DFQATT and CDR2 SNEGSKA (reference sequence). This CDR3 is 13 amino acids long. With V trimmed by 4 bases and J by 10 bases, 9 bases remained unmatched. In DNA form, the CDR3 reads TGCAGTGCTACCTTGACAGGGGAGAAAATTCAGTACTTC. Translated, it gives CSATLTGEKIQYF.

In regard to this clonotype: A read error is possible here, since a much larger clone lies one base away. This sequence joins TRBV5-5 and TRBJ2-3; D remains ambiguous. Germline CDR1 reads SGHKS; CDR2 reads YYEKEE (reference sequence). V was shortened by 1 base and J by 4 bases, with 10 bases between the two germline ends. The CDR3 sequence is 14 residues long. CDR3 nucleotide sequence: TGTGCCAGCAGCTTGCGAAAGGGTTCAGATACGCAGTATTTT. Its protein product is CASSLRKGSDTQYF. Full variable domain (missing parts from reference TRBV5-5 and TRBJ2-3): DAGVTQSPTHLIKTRGQQVTLRCSPISGHKSVSWYQQVLGQGPQFIFQYYEKEERGRGNFPDRFSARQFPNYSSELNVNALLLGDSALYLCASSLRKGSDTQYFGPGTRLTVL.

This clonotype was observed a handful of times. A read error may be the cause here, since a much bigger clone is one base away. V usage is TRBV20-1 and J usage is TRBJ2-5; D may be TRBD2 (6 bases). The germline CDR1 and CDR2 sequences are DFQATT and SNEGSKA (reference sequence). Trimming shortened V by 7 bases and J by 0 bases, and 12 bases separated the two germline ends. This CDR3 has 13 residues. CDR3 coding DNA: TGCAGTGAAGGCCGCGGGGACCAAGAGACCCAGTACTTC. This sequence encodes CSEGRGDQETQYF.

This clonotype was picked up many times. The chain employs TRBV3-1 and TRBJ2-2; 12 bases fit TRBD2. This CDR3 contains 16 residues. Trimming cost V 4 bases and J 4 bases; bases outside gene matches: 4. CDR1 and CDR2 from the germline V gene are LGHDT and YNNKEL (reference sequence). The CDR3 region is CASSPSGGVGTGELFF. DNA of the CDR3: TGTGCCAGCAGCCCTAGCGGGGGGGTCGGCACCGGGGAGCTGTTTTTT.